One sample yielded the 11 T cell receptor beta chains listed below, sequenced in a study of T-cell memory formation after mild COVID-19. TCRdb reanalysed the 5' RACE reads using MiXCR and keeps one entry per CDR3 protein. In the table there are around 34,000 distinct CDR3 sequences, about 7.3% of which are singletons. The sequencing sample was made of PBMCs or a T cell subset sorted from them (not recorded which). The receptors shown here come from a man aged 18 to 30 who had mild COVID-19 (a few samples of this study predate the infection). Cell type and time point are not known.

This clonotype was recorded many times. The rearrangement links TRBV12-3 or TRBV12-4 to TRBJ2-5; the D call may be TRBD1 or TRBD2 (5 bases each). This CDR3 has 13 amino acids. The V gene lost 6 bases and the J gene lost 1 base, with 9 bases spanning the gap. The chain's CDR3 is CASSRDAQETQYF. In DNA form, the CDR3 reads TGTGCCAGCAGCAGGGACGCCCAAGAGACCCAGTACTTC.

This clonotype came up many times. CDR3 region: CSADARRGNNEQFF. In DNA form, the CDR3 reads TGCAGTGCCGATGCGCGCAGGGGCAACAATGAGCAGTTCTTC. The chain combines TRBV20-1 with TRBJ2-1, with D possibly being TRBD1 (6 bases). The ends were cut back, 6 bases at V and 5 bases at J, with 17 bases in the middle. Germline lookup yields CDR1 DFQATT and CDR2 SNEGSKA (reference sequence). The CDR3 totals 14 residues.

This clonotype was observed a handful of times. The V call is TRBV6-2 or TRBV6-3, the J call TRBJ2-2; D unclear. The germline gives CDR1 MNHEY, CDR2 SVGEGT. Trimming cost V 2 bases and J 6 bases, with 1 base left between them. CDR3 size: 11 residues. The CDR3 nucleotides read TGTGCCAGCAGTTACCCCGGGGAGCTGTTTTTT. Translation gives CASSYPGELFF.

This clonotype was detected ten times or more. For the CDR3, the DNA is TGTGCCAGCAGTTTAAGGGTCTTGAACACTGAAGCTTTCTTT. It encodes CASSLRVLNTEAFF. This rearrangement joins TRBV12-3 or TRBV12-4 to TRBJ1-1, with D unclear. Trimming took 2 bases from V and 0 from J, leaving 7 bases between them. CDR3 length: 14 residues.

This clonotype was recorded many times. The chain uses TRBV11-3 and TRBJ2-5; no definite D call. Germline V CDR1 and CDR2: SGHNT, YENEEA. The ends were cut back, 4 bases at V and 5 bases at J, with 14 bases in the middle. This CDR3 comprises 14 residues. Written as DNA, the CDR3 is TGTGCCAGCAGCTCCGCAGGAGTCGAGGAGACCCAGTACTTC. This encodes CASSSAGVEETQYF.

In this sample, this clonotype turned up many times. This chain joins TRBV6-2 or TRBV6-3 and TRBJ2-7; D gene uncertain. Germline values: CDR1 MNHEY, CDR2 SVGEGT. This CDR3 contains 13 residues. Trimming took off 0 bases at V and 3 bases at J, with 6 bases between the two ends. The CDR3 loop reads CASSYSPSYEQYV. The DNA for the CDR3 is TGTGCCAGCAGTTACTCGCCCAGCTACGAGCAGTACGTC.

Many counts were recorded for this clonotype. The genes are TRBV6-2 or TRBV6-3 and TRBJ2-3, with a tentative D call TRBD1 (5 bases). Deletions cut 2 bases from V and 9 bases from J, with 9 bases between. This CDR3 comprises 12 residues. Per germline, CDR1 MNHEY and CDR2 SVGEGT. The chain's CDR3 is CASSYRGPTQYF. The CDR3 nucleotides are TGTGCCAGCAGTTACAGGGGTCCAACGCAGTATTTT.

This clonotype has ten or more counts. This chain uses TRBV20-1 with TRBJ2-3; TRBD2 is a possible D gene (5 bases). Trimming stripped 3 bases from V and 0 bases from J, with 7 bases between. Per germline, CDR1 DFQATT and CDR2 SNEGSKA (reference sequence). This CDR3 spans 13 amino acids. CDR3 bases: TGCAGTGCTAGGGACTCCAGCACAGATACGCAGTATTTT. Translating it yields CSARDSSTDTQYF.

This clonotype was recorded at least ten times. J is TRBJ2-3 and V is TRBV29-1; 14 nucleotides match TRBD2. The V gene end was trimmed by 4 bases and the J gene end by 6 bases; junction bases not matched to a gene: 3. The CDR3 length is 14 residues. Germline CDR1 SQVTM, CDR2 ANQGSEA. The CDR3 protein is CSVVGLAGGDTQYF. The DNA for the CDR3 is TGCAGCGTTGTAGGACTAGCGGGGGGCGATACGCAGTATTTT.

This sequence joins TRBV25-1 and TRBJ1-5; D remains ambiguous. The germline V and J ends were trimmed by 8 bases and 0 bases, with 14 bases remaining between them. This CDR3 has 15 amino acids. CDR1 is MGHDK and CDR2 is SYGVNS in the germline V gene. The DNA for the CDR3 is TGTGCCAGCTCCAATGGTGGGGTTAGCAATCAGCCCCAGCATTTT. It is translated as CASSNGGVSNQPQHF.

This clonotype was seen repeatedly, ten times or more. V gene TRBV3-1 combines with J gene TRBJ1-1, with D unclear. Germline V lookup: CDR1 LGHDT, CDR2 YNNKEL (reference sequence). The CDR3 sequence is 12 residues long. The germline V and J ends were trimmed by 0 bases and 10 bases, with 9 bases remaining between them. The CDR3 bases are TGTGCCAGCAGCCAAGAGGCACAGCGAGCTTTCTTT. This sequence encodes CASSQEAQRAFF.